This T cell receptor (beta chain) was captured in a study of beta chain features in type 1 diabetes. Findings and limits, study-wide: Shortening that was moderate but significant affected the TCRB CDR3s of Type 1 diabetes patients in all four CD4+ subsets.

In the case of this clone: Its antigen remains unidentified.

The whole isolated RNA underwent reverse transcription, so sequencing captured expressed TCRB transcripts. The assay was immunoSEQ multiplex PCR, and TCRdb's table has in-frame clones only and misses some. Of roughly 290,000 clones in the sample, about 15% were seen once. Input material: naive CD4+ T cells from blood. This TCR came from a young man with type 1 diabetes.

The CDR3 DNA reads TGTGCCACAAAAGCGGGAAGCTCCTACGAGCAGTACTTC. Amino acids: CATKAGSSYEQYF. V and J are TRBV6-5 and TRBJ2-7, with 7 bases fitting TRBD2. V lost 10 bases and J lost 0; bases outside the gene matches: 6. CDR1 MNHEY and CDR2 SVGAGI come from the germline V gene. The CDR3 is made up of 13 amino acids.